This entry concerns a single T cell receptor (beta chain). Profiled with immunoSEQ multiplex PCR; TCRdb holds only in-frame clones, not every one. The sample holds roughly 50,000 clones, over 75% seen once. Sample time point: pretreatment peripheral blood. Patients' urothelial carcinoma was locally advanced or metastatic. Patient sample counts ranged from 1 to 8, pretreatment and on-treatment. V trimming: 4 bases; J trimming: 5 bases; junction bases outside the gene matches: 6. The germline gives CDR1 SGHRS, CDR2 YFSETQ. This CDR3 comprises 16 residues. The record originates from a study of PD-L1 blockade in urothelial cancer. Study background: About 85% of the roughly 30 patients comprised males who had bladder-origin urothelial cancer. Patients' prior chemotherapy regimens numbered 0 to 3.

This rearrangement joins TRBV5-1 to TRBJ2-2, with 12 bases matching TRBD2. Here the sequenced sample was PBMCs, taken around atezolizumab (anti-PD-L1) treatment. This TCR was recovered from a man between 65 and 79 years old with urothelial cancer. CDR3 in DNA: TGCGCCAGCAGCGGGGGACTAGCGGGCGGTACCGGGGAGCTGTTTTTT. Its translation is CASSGGLAGGTGELFF.